Listed below are T cell receptor beta chains from one sample, sequenced in a study of blood T cells in healthy people across ages. TCRdb reanalysed the 5' RACE reads using MiXCR and keeps one entry per CDR3 protein. The sample shows hundreds of thousands of distinct CDR3 sequences, more than 55% of them seen only once. The sample was blood. The receptors shown here come from a man aged 35-49 years in good health. Both conserved end residues are trimmed from each CDR3. The order of the fields is J gene, V gene, CDR3 length, CDR3 protein.

j_gene: TRBJ1-1
v_gene: TRBV5-1
len: 12
CDR3aa: ASSLMASSTEAF

j_gene: TRBJ2-4
v_gene: TRBV7-2
len: 11
CDR3aa: ASSLAPLRDQY

j_gene: TRBJ2-1
v_gene: TRBV5-1
len: 20
CDR3aa: ASSLAVTSGSPSPHYYNEQF

j_gene: TRBJ2-3
v_gene: TRBV4-2
len: 15
CDR3aa: ASSPHLREGYKDTQY

j_gene: .
v_gene: TRBV20-1
len: 12
CDR3aa: SARDSIHYYEQY

j_gene: .
v_gene: TRBV20-1
len: 11
CDR3aa: SATTDRAYEQY

j_gene: TRBJ2-5
v_gene: TRBV28
len: 12
CDR3aa: ATATPPTQETQY

j_gene: TRBJ1-4
v_gene: TRBV3-1
len: 17
CDR3aa: ASSQDLGRRRGENEKLF

j_gene: TRBJ2-4
v_gene: TRBV4-2
len: 15
CDR3aa: ASSQESLGQGAGIQY

j_gene: TRBJ2-7
v_gene: TRBV11-2
len: 13
CDR3aa: ASSSHADSSYEQY

j_gene: TRBJ1-4
v_gene: TRBV4-3
len: 10
CDR3aa: ASSQEYEKLF

j_gene: TRBJ2-7
v_gene: TRBV20-1
len: 18
CDR3aa: SASTISLQPWAGWSYEQY

j_gene: TRBJ2-7
v_gene: TRBV25-1
len: 11
CDR3aa: ASSGLFRGEQY

j_gene: TRBJ2-1
v_gene: TRBV7-3
len: 14
CDR3aa: ASSLRRTATYNEQF

j_gene: TRBJ1-2
v_gene: TRBV20-1
len: 13
CDR3aa: SARVLRLGVYGYT

j_gene: TRBJ2-7
v_gene: TRBV7-4
len: 14
CDR3aa: ASSLKGGRSHYEQY

j_gene: TRBJ2-1
v_gene: TRBV27
len: 14
CDR3aa: ASLTLGGTSYNEQF

j_gene: TRBJ1-5
v_gene: TRBV29-1
len: 12
CDR3aa: SVTQSGSNQPQH

j_gene: TRBJ2-3
v_gene: TRBV24-1
len: 15
CDR3aa: ATSDESWTVPPDTQY

j_gene: TRBJ2-3
v_gene: TRBV18
len: 12
CDR3aa: ASSPWQGLDTQY

j_gene: TRBJ1-1
v_gene: TRBV7-2
len: 13
CDR3aa: ASSGPGSLNTEAF

j_gene: TRBJ2-5
v_gene: TRBV3-1
len: 12
CDR3aa: ASSQVAGVETQY

j_gene: TRBJ1-2
v_gene: TRBV9
len: 12
CDR3aa: ASTLAGNPGGYT

j_gene: TRBJ1-2
v_gene: TRBV4-1
len: 9
CDR3aa: ASSHTCGYT

j_gene: TRBJ2-5
v_gene: TRBV28
len: 11
CDR3aa: ASRGGRQETQY

j_gene: TRBJ2-1
v_gene: TRBV2
len: 16
CDR3aa: ASSEEAGLAGSYNEQF

j_gene: TRBJ2-7
v_gene: TRBV11-2
len: 14
CDR3aa: ASSRVIGLSSYEQY

j_gene: TRBJ2-2
v_gene: TRBV12-3/TRBV12-4
len: 11
CDR3aa: AGRGVNTGELF

j_gene: TRBJ1-1
v_gene: TRBV27
len: 11
CDR3aa: ASSPRGVPEAF

j_gene: TRBJ1-1
v_gene: TRBV5-1
len: 13
CDR3aa: ASSPIRTGGTEAF

j_gene: TRBJ2-3
v_gene: TRBV7-9
len: 14
CDR3aa: ASSLVVTVSTDTQY

j_gene: TRBJ2-1
v_gene: TRBV20-1
len: 12
CDR3aa: SARAPGTYNEQF

j_gene: TRBJ1-2
v_gene: TRBV29-1
len: 11
CDR3aa: SVLTGDGYGYT

j_gene: TRBJ1-1
v_gene: TRBV20-1
len: 9
CDR3aa: SARQPNEAF

j_gene: TRBJ2-7
v_gene: TRBV6-1
len: 15
CDR3aa: ASRGRGFLRSSYEQY

j_gene: TRBJ2-5
v_gene: TRBV4-2
len: 13
CDR3aa: ASSQEGISKDEQY